These 22 T cell receptor beta chains were sequenced from one sample in a study of PD-1 blockade in classical Hodgkin lymphoma. Time point given: cycle 4 day 1 (C4D1), after less than seven weeks of nivolumab. The patients all showed relapse after autologous stem cell transplantation, while their brentuximab vedotin exposure varied. The method was immunoSEQ multiplex PCR; TCRdb's version includes in-frame clones alone and lacks a portion of them. The sample carries over 80,000 clones, around 80% recorded once. Sequences were derived from peripheral blood mononuclear cells (PBMCs), sampled before the fourth cycle of nivolumab. These TCRs come from a human donor with classical Hodgkin lymphoma.

CDR3 loop: CASSLTGGELSIQYF. DNA for the CDR3: TGTGCCAGCAGCTTAACGGGAGGGGAGTTGAGCATTCAGTACTTC. The J gene is TRBJ2-4, the V gene TRBV7-6, with 8 bases lining up with TRBD2. The germline V gene has CDR1 SGHVS and CDR2 FNYEAQ. Trimming removed 2 bases from V and 9 bases from J; junction bases left unmatched: 9. The CDR3 sequence is 15 residues long.

V and J are TRBV7-9 and TRBJ2-5, with unresolved D. This CDR3 spans 14 amino acids. The V and J ends lost 5 bases and 1 base respectively, with 11 bases between them. Germline-derived CDR1 and CDR2 are SEHNR and FQNEAQ (reference sequence). CDR3 in amino acids: CASSLNTVQETQYF. The CDR3 region has the DNA TGTGCCAGCAGCCTCAACACCGTCCAAGAGACCCAGTACTTC.

This clone showed up just a few times. Other DNA sequences in the sample encode the same CDR3. The chain combines TRBV7-2 with TRBJ2-7; D is ambiguous. V was clipped by 5 bases and J by 0 bases, with 8 bases between them. Germline loops: CDR1 SGHTA, CDR2 FQGNSA. CDR3 size: 13 residues. Written as DNA, the CDR3 is TGTGCCAGCAGCCGCACGAGCTCCTACGAGCAGTACTTC. Translated, it gives CASSRTSSYEQYF.

About this clone: One end of the junction fails to match germline, which may point to a read error. The chain links TRBV6-1 to TRBJ1-2; a weak D match, TRBD1 (5 bases). Per the germline V gene, CDR1 is MNHNS and CDR2 is SASEGT. CDR3 length: 12 amino acids. The CDR3 nucleotides read TGTGCCAGCAGTATCACCGGGACTCCCTCTGATTTC. Translating it yields CASSITGTPSDF.

The rearrangement joins TRBV19 to TRBJ1-2; a possible D gene is TRBD1 (5 bases). V was clipped by 10 bases and J by 0 bases, with 12 bases between them. Germline CDR1 LNHDA, CDR2 SQIVND (reference sequence). The CDR3 length is 13 residues. The CDR3 is CATQTAPNYGYTF. The DNA of the CDR3 is TGTGCCACCCAGACAGCCCCTAACTATGGCTACACCTTC.

This sequence joins TRBV4-1 and TRBJ1-4; TRBD1 matches 8 bases. From germline, CDR1 is MGHRA and CDR2 YSYEKL. The CDR3 extends over 15 amino acids. The V and J ends lost 7 bases and 3 bases, in that order; junction bases with no gene match: 7. The CDR3 loop reads CASKPGGAANEKLFF. DNA of the CDR3: TGCGCCAGCAAACCAGGGGGCGCTGCTAATGAAAAACTGTTTTTT.

The V gene is TRBV6-5, the J gene TRBJ1-1; D uncertain. The V end was cut by 4 bases, the J end by 1 base, with 10 bases between. The CDR3 runs to 14 residues. Germline V CDR1 and CDR2: MNHEY, SVGAGI. CDR3 sequence reads: CASSSRHRNTEAFF. The CDR3, as DNA: TGTGCCAGCAGTTCCCGACATAGGAACACTGAAGCTTTCTTT.

This chain uses TRBV5-4 with TRBJ2-6; 7 bases fit TRBD2. CDR1 is SGHNT, CDR2 YYREEE, per germline (reference sequence). CDR3 length equals 16 residues. V lost 6 bases to trimming and J lost 3 bases; unmatched junction nucleotides: 9. CDR3 amino acids: CASILGGMNGANVLTF. CDR3 DNA sequence: TGTGCCAGCATCCTGGGGGGGATGAATGGGGCCAACGTCCTGACTTTC.

The chain combines TRBV19 with TRBJ1-2, with D uncertain. CDR1 and CDR2 from the germline V gene are LNHDA and SQIVND (reference sequence). V shed 6 bases and J shed 0 bases, with 5 bases lying between them. The CDR3 has 12 amino acids. The chain's CDR3 is CASSGANYGYTF. The CDR3 nucleotides are TGTGCCAGTAGCGGGGCTAACTATGGCTACACCTTC.

This clone was found once. V is TRBV30 and J is TRBJ1-1, with 7 bases lining up with TRBD1. CDR1 and CDR2 (germline): GTSNPN, SVGIG (reference sequence). This CDR3 is built from 14 residues. The junction had 9 bases not matched to a gene; V was cut back by 3 bases and J by 5 bases. CDR3 nucleotides: TGTGCCTGGAGCCCAGGCAGGGGGAAGACTGAAGCTTTCTTT. It codes for CAWSPGRGKTEAFF.

V is TRBV7-9 and J is TRBJ1-1; D is ambiguous. The CDR3 is made up of 11 amino acids. Trimming took 4 bases from V and 6 from J, leaving 6 bases between them. Per germline, CDR1 SEHNR and CDR2 FQNEAQ (reference sequence). The CDR3 sequence: CASSSRAEAFF. As DNA, the CDR3 is TGTGCCAGCAGCTCGAGGGCTGAAGCTTTCTTT.

Here the CDR3 reads CASSPQLNEQFF. The CDR3 region has the DNA TGTGCCAGCAGCCCGCAGCTCAATGAGCAGTTCTTC. This chain links TRBV5-5 with TRBJ2-1, with D unclear. This CDR3 has 12 amino acids. With 4 bases removed from V and 6 bases from J, the gap between germline ends came to 8 bases. Looked up from germline, CDR1 is SGHKS and CDR2 is YYEKEE (reference sequence). The variable domain in full, completed from reference TRBV5-5 and TRBJ2-1, reads DAGVTQSPTHLIKTRGQQVTLRCSPISGHKSVSWYQQVLGQGPQFIFQYYEKEERGRGNFPDRFSARQFPNYSSELNVNALLLGDSALYLCASSPQLNEQFFGPGTRLTVL.

The V and J genes are TRBV4-1 and TRBJ1-1, with TRBD1 matching 9 bases. The germline V gene has CDR1 MGHRA and CDR2 YSYEKL. The CDR3 runs 15 residues. V was clipped by 0 bases and J by 11 bases; unmatched bases: 10. The CDR3 bases are TGCGCCAGCAGCCAAGATCCGACAGGGGGGTTGACGGCTTTCTTT. This gives the protein CASSQDPTGGLTAFF.

V and J are TRBV27 and TRBJ2-7, with D uncertain. Trimming pared 3 bases from V and 1 base from J, leaving 7 bases between. The CDR3 sequence is 13 residues long. Germline assignment: CDR1 MNHEY and CDR2 SMNVEV (reference sequence). CDR3 DNA: TGTGCCAGCAGTTTTGGGCAATCCTACGAGCAGTACTTC. Its translation is CASSFGQSYEQYF.

The chain employs TRBV6-1 and TRBJ2-2; the D gene is possibly TRBD2 (6 bases). The CDR3 totals 16 residues. Trimming shortened V by 4 bases and J by 2 bases, and 14 bases separated the two germline ends. CDR1 and CDR2 (germline): MNHNS, SASEGT. The CDR3 DNA reads TGTGCCAGCAGTGCACCGGGGGAGATTAACACCGGGGAGCTGTTTTTT. Amino acids: CASSAPGEINTGELFF.

V usage is TRBV5-4 and J usage is TRBJ2-1, with 14 bases fitting TRBD2. Germline V gene sequence: CDR1 SGHNT, CDR2 YYREEE (reference sequence). With 5 bases clipped from V and 12 bases from J, the junction kept 10 bases outside the gene matches. CDR3 length equals 15 residues. The CDR3 sequence: CASRDGLAGGGRQFF. The CDR3 coding sequence is TGTGCCAGCAGGGACGGACTAGCGGGAGGAGGACGGCAGTTCTTC.

This sequence joins TRBV2 and TRBJ2-1; D perhaps matches TRBD1 (6 bases). Germline lookup yields CDR1 SNHLY and CDR2 FYNNEI. This CDR3 has 12 amino acids. Trimming took 4 bases from V and 7 from J, leaving 8 bases between them. The CDR3 DNA reads TGTGCCAGCAGTGGACAGGTTAATGAGCAGTTCTTC. It codes for CASSGQVNEQFF.

The chain recombines TRBV10-3 with TRBJ2-5; 9 nucleotides line up with TRBD1. From germline, CDR1 is ENHRY and CDR2 SYGVKD. V was clipped by 4 bases and J by 4 bases; unmatched bases: 1. The CDR3 sequence is 13 residues long. DNA for the CDR3: TGTGCCATCAGTGGGACAGGGGTAGAGACCCAGTACTTC. It is translated as CAISGTGVETQYF.

This clone has just a few counts. The J gene is TRBJ1-5, the V gene TRBV5-1, with unresolved D. Deletions cut 0 bases from V and 1 base from J, with 8 bases between. This CDR3 contains 15 residues. CDR1 and CDR2 from the germline V gene are SGHRS and YFSETQ. CDR3: CASSLEGWSNQPQHF. CDR3 coding DNA: TGCGCCAGCAGCTTGGAAGGTTGGAGCAATCAGCCCCAGCATTTT.

In its sample, this clone was seen once. The CDR3 region has the DNA TGTGCCAGCAGCGTAGCCCACTCGCTGAACACCGGGGAGCTGTTTTTT. Encoded protein: CASSVAHSLNTGELFF. The chain recombines TRBV9 with TRBJ2-2, with D uncertain. This CDR3 has 16 residues. V was pared by 0 bases and J by 1 base, with 10 bases between. Germline CDR1 is SGDLS and CDR2 is YYNGEE.

This clone was recorded a few times. V is TRBV6-5 and J is TRBJ1-1; D gene unclear. Per the germline V gene, CDR1 is MNHEY and CDR2 is SVGAGI. This CDR3 is built from 16 residues. V was shortened by 0 bases and J by 2 bases, with 13 bases between the two germline ends. CDR3 DNA sequence: TGTGCCAGCAGTTACTCGCTCTTGAGTGTAAACACTGAAGCTTTCTTT. This codes for CASSYSLLSVNTEAFF.

In nucleotides, the CDR3 is TGTGCCAGCAGGAACAGGGAGGATGCCTACAATGAGCAGTTCTTC. Its protein product is CASRNREDAYNEQFF. This chain uses TRBV6-6 with TRBJ2-1, with D perhaps matching TRBD1 or TRBD2 (6 bases each). Trimming took off 6 bases at V and 2 bases at J, with 14 bases between the two ends. The CDR3 loop spans 15 amino acids. The V gene's germline CDR1 is MNHNY and CDR2 SVGAGI (reference sequence).